The source of this TCR beta chain is a study of T-cell reconstitution after alpha-beta-depleted transplantation in children. General study findings and limits: Several hundred expanded graft clones reportedly gave rise to the alpha-beta T cells present about two months after transplant.

Preparation of the TCRbeta library used unique molecular identifiers. MiXCR, run by TCRdb on the PCR reads, gives a single entry per CDR3 protein. The sample includes hundreds of thousands of distinct CDR3 sequences, approximately 12% of them seen just once. For this clonotype: Its specificity is unknown.

Specimen: PBMCs, mostly from graft donor cells, collected 360 days after TCRalphabeta/CD19-depleted stem cell transplant. The receptor was isolated from a male patient younger than 18 who had a stem cell transplant for acute myeloid leukemia, so the T cells may come from the graft donor.

Here the CDR3 DNA reads TGTGCCAGCAGTTTAGGACAGACCCCTTTCTACGAGCAGTACTTC. This translates into CASSLGQTPFYEQYF. The rearrangement joins TRBV28 to TRBJ2-7; D might be TRBD1 (6 bases). V was clipped by 2 bases and J by 3 bases, with 14 bases between them. Germline-derived CDR1 and CDR2 are MDHEN and SYDVKM. This CDR3 has 15 amino acids.